Detailed here is one T cell receptor (beta chain). Its antigen is unidentified. This CDR3 has 14 amino acids. The V and J ends lost 2 bases and 1 base respectively, with 9 bases between them. Germline CDR1 and CDR2: SGHRS and YFSETQ. The data were taken from a study of T cell responses to AZD1222 COVID-19 vaccine. General study points: Close to half of all spike-specific TCRs reportedly target regions of the variants that are unmutated. Sampled repertoires all dated from after the peak T cell response.

Here immunoSEQ multiplex PCR was the method, and the copy in TCRdb shows in-frame clones only, minus some. In the table there are some 120,000 clones, about 86% of which are singletons. The sequence derives from an adult in good health. The sample consisted of peripheral blood, taken on day 0 of AZD1222 vaccination. The J gene is TRBJ1-1, the V gene TRBV5-1, with D unclear. The CDR3 region is CASSLYGTNTEAFF. The DNA of the CDR3 is TGCGCCAGCAGCTTATACGGAACGAACACTGAAGCTTTCTTT.